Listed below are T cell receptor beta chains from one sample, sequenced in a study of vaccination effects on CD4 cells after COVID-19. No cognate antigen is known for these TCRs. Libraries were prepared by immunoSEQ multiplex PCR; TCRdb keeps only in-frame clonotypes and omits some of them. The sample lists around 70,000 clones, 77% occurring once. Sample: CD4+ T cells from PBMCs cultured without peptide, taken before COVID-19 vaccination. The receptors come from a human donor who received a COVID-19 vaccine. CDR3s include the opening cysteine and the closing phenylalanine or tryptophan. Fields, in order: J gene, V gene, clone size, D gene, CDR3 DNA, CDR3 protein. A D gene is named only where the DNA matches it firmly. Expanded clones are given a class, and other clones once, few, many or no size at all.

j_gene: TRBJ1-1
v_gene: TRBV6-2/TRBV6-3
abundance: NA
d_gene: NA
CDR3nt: TGTGCCAGCAGTTACAGGAGGGATTCCATGAACACTGAAGCTTTCTTT
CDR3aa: CASSYRRDSMNTEAFF

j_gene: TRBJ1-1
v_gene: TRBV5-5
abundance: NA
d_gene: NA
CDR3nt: TGTGCCAGCAGCTTGACAGGGACCACTGAAGCTTTCTTT
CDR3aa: CASSLTGTTEAFF

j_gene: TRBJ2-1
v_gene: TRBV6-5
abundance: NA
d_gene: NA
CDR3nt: TGTGCCAGCAGTTACCCGGACAGCCGCAATGAGCAGTTCTTC
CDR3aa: CASSYPDSRNEQFF

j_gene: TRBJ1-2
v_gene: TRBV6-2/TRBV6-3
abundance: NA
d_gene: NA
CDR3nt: TGTGCCAGCAGTGCTTCGAGGGGCTACACCTTC
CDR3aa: CASSASRGYTF

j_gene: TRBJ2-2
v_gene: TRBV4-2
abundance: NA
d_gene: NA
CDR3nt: TGTGCCAGCAGCCAAGTTGGCGGGGAGAACACCGGGGAGCTGTTTTTT
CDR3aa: CASSQVGGENTGELFF

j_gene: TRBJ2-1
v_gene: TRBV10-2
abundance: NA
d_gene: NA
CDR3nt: TGCGCCAGCAGTGAGTTGAGGCTGGCCCATGAGCAGTTCTTC
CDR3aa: CASSELRLAHEQFF

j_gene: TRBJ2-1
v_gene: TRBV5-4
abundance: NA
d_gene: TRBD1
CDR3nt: TGTGCCAGCAGCTTGCAGGGGGCCGACAATGAGCAGTTCTTC
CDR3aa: CASSLQGADNEQFF

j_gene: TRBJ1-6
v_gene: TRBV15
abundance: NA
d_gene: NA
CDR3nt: TGTGCCACCAGCAGAGATCGTGGGGATGCACCCCTCCACTTT
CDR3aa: CATSRDRGDAPLHF

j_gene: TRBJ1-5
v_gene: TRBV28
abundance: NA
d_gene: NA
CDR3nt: TGTGCCAGCAGTGGGGCCGAGAGGGGTGTTCAGCCCCAGCATTTT
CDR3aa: CASSGAERGVQPQHF

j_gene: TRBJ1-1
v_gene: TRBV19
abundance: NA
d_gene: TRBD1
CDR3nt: TGTGCCGTCATGCCGGGACAGAGATTGAGGAACACTGAAGCTTTCTTT
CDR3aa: CAVMPGQRLRNTEAFF

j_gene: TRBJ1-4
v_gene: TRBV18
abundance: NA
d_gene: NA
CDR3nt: TGTGCCAGCTCATCTCAGGAGGGGATTAATGAAAAACTGTTTTTT
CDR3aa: CASSSQEGINEKLFF

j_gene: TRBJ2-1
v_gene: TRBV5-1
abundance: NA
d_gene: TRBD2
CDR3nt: TGCGCCAGCAACGGGGGGGCCCCTTTGCATGAGCAGTTCTTC
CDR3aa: CASNGGAPLHEQFF

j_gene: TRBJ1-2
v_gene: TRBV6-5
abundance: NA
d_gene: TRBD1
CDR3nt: TGTGCCAGCGCGAAGCTTGGTCGACAGGGCGGTGGCTACACCTTC
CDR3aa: CASAKLGRQGGGYTF

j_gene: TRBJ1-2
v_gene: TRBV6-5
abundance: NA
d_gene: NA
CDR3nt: TGTGCCAGCAGTCTCGGCGGCTATGGCTACACCTTC
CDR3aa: CASSLGGYGYTF

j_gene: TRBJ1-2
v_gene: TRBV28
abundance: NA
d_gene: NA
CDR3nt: TGTGCCAGCAGTTTACCCCCCCCAGAGGGTAACTATGGCTACACCTTC
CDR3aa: CASSLPPPEGNYGYTF

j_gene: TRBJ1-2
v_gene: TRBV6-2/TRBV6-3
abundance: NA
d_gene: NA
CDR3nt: TGTGCCAGCAGTTACTGGGCTGCTAACTATGGCTACACCTTC
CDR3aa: CASSYWAANYGYTF

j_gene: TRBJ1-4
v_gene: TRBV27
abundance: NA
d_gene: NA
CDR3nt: TGTGCCAGCAGCCCTGAAAAACTGTTTTTT
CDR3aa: CASSPEKLFF

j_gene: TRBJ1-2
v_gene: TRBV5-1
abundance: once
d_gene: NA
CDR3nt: TGCGCCAGCAGCGGCGCCGGGGCCGATGGCTACACCTTC
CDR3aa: CASSGAGADGYTF

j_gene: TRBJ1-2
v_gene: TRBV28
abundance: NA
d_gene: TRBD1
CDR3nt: TGTGCCAGCGAAGGACAGGGAGATAACTATGGCTACACCTTC
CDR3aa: CASEGQGDNYGYTF

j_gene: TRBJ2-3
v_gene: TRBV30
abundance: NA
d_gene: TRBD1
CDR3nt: TGTGCCCAAACCCGATCAGGGGGCTCTACAGATACGCAGTATTTT
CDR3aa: CAQTRSGGSTDTQYF

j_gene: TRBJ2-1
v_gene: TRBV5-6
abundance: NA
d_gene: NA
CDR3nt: TGTGCCAGCAGCTTGGATGGGCTCGCGGAAACGTACAATGAGCAGTTCTTC
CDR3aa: CASSLDGLAETYNEQFF

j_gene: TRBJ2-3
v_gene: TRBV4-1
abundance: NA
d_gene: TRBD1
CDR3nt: TGCGCCAGCAGCCAAAGTGGCAGGGGGCGGACAGATACGCAGTATTTT
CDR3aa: CASSQSGRGRTDTQYF

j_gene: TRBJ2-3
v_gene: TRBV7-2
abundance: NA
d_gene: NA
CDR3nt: TGTGCCAGCAGCCCAACAGGGACTAGCACAGATACGCAGTATTTT
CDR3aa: CASSPTGTSTDTQYF

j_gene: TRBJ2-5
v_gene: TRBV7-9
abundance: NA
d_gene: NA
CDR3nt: TGTGCCAGCAGCTTTCATTTATTCCCCCAGGGGAGAGAGACCCAGTACTTC
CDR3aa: CASSFHLFPQGRETQYF

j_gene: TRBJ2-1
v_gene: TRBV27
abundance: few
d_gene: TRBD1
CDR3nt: TGTGCCAGCAGTTTCGGGGACAGGCGTCGTAATGAGCAGTTCTTC
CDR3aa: CASSFGDRRRNEQFF

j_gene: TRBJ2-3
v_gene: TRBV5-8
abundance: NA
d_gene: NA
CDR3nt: TGTGCCAGCCCTAGCTGGGGGAAACTCACAGATACGCAGTATTTT
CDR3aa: CASPSWGKLTDTQYF

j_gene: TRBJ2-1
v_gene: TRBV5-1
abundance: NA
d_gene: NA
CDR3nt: TGCGCCAGCAGCTTGGGGGAAAAGAGCAATGAGCAGTTCTTC
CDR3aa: CASSLGEKSNEQFF

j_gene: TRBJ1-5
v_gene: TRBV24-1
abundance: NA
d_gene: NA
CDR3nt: TGTGCCACCAGTGATTTGCCCGGTCAGCCCCAGCATTTT
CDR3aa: CATSDLPGQPQHF

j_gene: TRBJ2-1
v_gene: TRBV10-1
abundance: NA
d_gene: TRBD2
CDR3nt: TGCGCCAGCAGTGAAGGGCTAGCGGGGGTTAGTGAGCAGTTCTTC
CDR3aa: CASSEGLAGVSEQFF

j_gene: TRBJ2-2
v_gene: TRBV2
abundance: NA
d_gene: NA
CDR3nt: TGTGCCAGCAGTGGAAGGGGGGTCGTCACCGGGGAGCTGTTTTTT
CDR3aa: CASSGRGVVTGELFF

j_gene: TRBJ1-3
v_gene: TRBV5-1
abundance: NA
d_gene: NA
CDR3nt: TGCGCCAGCAGCTTGGCCCGGGGTACGCCTGGAAACACCATATATTTT
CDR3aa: CASSLARGTPGNTIYF

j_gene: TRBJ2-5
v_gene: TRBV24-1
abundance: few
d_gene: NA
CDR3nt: TGTGCCACACAGGGGAGGGGGCAAGAGACCCAGTACTTC
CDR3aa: CATQGRGQETQYF

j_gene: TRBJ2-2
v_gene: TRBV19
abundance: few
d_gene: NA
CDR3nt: TGTGCCAGTAGTGAGACCGGGGCGAACACCGGGGAGCTGTTTTTT
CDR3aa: CASSETGANTGELFF

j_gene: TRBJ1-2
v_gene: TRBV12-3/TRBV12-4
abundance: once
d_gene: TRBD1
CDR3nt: TGTGCCAGCAGCTTATGGGGACAGTTCGGCTACACCTTC
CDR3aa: CASSLWGQFGYTF

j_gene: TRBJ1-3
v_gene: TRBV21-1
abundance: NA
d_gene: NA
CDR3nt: NA
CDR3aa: CASVASGVGRGNTIYF

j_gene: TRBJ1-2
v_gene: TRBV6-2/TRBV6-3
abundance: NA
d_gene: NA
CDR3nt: TGTGCCAGCAGTTTTCAGGGGTTGCGCGGCTACACCTTC
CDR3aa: CASSFQGLRGYTF

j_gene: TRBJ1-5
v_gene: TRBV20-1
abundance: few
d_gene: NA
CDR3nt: TGCAGTGCTAGTGAGGGGTCGAGCAATCAGCCCCAGCATTTT
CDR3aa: CSASEGSSNQPQHF

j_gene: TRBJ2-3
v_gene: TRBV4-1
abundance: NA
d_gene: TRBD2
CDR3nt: TGCGCCAGCAGCCAAGCTCTCTTGCGGGGGGGCACAGATACGCAGTATTTT
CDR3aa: CASSQALLRGGTDTQYF

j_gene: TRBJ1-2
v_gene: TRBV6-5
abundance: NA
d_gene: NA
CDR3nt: TGTGCCAGCAGTCAACACAACTATGGTTACACCTTC
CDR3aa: CASSQHNYGYTF

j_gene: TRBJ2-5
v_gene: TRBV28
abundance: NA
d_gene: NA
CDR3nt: TGTGCCAGCAGTTTAGCAGCAGAGACCCAGTACTTC
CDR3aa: CASSLAAETQYF